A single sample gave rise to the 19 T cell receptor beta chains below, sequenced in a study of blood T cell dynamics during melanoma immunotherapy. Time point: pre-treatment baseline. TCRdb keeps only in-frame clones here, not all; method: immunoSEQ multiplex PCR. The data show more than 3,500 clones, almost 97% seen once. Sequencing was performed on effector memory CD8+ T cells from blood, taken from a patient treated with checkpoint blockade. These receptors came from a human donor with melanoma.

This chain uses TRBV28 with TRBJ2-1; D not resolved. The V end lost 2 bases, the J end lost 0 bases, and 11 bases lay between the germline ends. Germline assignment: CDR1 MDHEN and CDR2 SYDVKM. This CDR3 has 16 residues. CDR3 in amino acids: CASSLELLSSYNEQFF. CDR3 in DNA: TGTGCCAGCAGTTTAGAACTTTTGAGCTCCTACAATGAGCAGTTCTTC.

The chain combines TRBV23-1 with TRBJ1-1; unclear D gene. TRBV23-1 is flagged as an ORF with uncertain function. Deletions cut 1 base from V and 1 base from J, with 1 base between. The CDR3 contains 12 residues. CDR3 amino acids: CASSQWNTEAFF. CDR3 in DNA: TGCGCCAGCAGTCAATGGAACACTGAAGCTTTCTTT.

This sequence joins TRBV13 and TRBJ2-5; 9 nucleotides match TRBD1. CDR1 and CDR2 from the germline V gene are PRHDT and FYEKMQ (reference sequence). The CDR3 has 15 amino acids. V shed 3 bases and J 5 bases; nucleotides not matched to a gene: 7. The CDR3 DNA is TGTGCCAGCAGCTTTACCGGGACAGGGAGGGAGACCCAGTACTTC. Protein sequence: CASSFTGTGRETQYF.

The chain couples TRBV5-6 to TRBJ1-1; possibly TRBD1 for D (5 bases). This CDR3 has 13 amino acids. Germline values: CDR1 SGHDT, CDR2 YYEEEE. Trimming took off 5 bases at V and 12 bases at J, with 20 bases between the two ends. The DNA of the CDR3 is TGTGCCAGCAGAGACGGACACGCTCTTGACTCTTTCTTT. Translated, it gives CASRDGHALDSFF.

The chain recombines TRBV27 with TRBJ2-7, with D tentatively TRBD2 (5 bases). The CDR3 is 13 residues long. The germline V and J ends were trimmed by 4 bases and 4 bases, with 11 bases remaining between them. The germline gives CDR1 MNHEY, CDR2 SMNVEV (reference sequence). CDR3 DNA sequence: TGTGCCAGCAGTTCCGGGAACCCTTACGAGCAGTACTTC. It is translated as CASSSGNPYEQYF.

The CDR3 reads CASSTGAREGLYEQYF. The CDR3 coding sequence is TGTGCCAGCAGTACAGGGGCGCGGGAGGGCCTTTACGAGCAGTACTTC. The V call is TRBV5-6, the J call TRBJ2-7; the match to TRBD2 covers 9 bases. The CDR3 length is 16 residues. Germline V CDR1 and CDR2: SGHDT, YYEEEE. V gave up 5 bases and J gave up 4 bases; unmatched junction bases: 13.

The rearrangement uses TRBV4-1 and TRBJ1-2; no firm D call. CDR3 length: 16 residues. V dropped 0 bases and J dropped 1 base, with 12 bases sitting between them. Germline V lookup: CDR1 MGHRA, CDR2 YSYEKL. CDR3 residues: CASSQEDLSINYGYTF. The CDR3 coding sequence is TGCGCCAGCAGCCAAGAAGATTTGAGTATTAACTATGGCTACACCTTC.

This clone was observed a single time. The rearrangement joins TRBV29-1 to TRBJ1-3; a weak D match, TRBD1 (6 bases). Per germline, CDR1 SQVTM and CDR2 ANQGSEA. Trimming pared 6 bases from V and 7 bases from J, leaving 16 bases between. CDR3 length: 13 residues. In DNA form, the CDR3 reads TGCAGCGTCCAACAGGGCGTGGAGAACACCATATATTTT. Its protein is CSVQQGVENTIYF.

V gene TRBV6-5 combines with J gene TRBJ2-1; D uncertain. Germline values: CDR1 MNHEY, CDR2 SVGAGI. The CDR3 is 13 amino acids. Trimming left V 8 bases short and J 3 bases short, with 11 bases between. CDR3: CASWGPYYNEQFF. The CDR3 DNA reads TGTGCCAGCTGGGGTCCTTACTACAATGAGCAGTTCTTC.

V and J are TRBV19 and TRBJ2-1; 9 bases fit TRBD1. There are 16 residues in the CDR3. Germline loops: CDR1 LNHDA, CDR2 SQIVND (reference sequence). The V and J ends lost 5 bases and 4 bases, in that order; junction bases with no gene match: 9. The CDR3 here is CASSLSGTGSYNEQFF. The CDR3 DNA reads TGTGCCAGTAGTTTGTCCGGGACAGGGAGTTACAATGAGCAGTTCTTC.

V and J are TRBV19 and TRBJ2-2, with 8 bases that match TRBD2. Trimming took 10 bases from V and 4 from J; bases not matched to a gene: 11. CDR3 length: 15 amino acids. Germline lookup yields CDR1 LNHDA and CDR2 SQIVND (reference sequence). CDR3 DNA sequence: TGTGCCAACCCGACTAGCGCTAACGCCACCGGGGAGCTGTTTTTT. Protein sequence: CANPTSANATGELFF. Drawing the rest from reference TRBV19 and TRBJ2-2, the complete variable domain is DGGITQSPKYLFRKEGQNVTLSCEQNLNHDAMYWYRQDPGQGLRLIYYSQIVNDFQKGDIAEGYSVSREKKESFPLTVTSAQKNPTAFYLCANPTSANATGELFFGEGSRLTVL.

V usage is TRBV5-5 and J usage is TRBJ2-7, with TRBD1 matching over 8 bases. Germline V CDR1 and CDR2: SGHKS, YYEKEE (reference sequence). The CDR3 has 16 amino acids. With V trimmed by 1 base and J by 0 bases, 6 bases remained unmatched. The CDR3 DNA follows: TGTGCCAGCAGCTTGTCCTGGACAGGGAGCTCCTACGAGCAGTACTTC. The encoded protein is CASSLSWTGSSYEQYF. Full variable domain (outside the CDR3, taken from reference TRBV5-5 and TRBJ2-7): DAGVTQSPTHLIKTRGQQVTLRCSPISGHKSVSWYQQVLGQGPQFIFQYYEKEERGRGNFPDRFSARQFPNYSSELNVNALLLGDSALYLCASSLSWTGSSYEQYFGPGTRLTVT.

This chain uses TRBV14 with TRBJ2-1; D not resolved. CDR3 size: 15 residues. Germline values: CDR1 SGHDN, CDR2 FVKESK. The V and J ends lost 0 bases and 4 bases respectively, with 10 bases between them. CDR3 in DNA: TGTGCCAGCAGCCAAGAGTCGAAACGGTACAATGAGCAGTTCTTC. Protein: CASSQESKRYNEQFF.

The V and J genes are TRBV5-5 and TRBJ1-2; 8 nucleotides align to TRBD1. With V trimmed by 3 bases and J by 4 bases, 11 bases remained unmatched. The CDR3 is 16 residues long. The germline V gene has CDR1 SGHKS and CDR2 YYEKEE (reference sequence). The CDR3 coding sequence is TGTGCCAGCAGCTGGGGAACCGAGGACAGGGTCTATGGCTACACCTTC. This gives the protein CASSWGTEDRVYGYTF.

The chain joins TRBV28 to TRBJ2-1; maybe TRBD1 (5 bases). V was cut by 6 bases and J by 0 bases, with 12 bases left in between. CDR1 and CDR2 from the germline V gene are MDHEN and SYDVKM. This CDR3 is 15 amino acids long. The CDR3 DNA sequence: TGTGCCAGCAGCCTGGGGCAGAGCTCCTACAATGAGCAGTTCTTC. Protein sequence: CASSLGQSSYNEQFF.

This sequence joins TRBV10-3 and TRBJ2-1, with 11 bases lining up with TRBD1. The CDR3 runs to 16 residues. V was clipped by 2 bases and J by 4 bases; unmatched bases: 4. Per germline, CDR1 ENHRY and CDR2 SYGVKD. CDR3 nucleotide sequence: TGTGCCATCAGTGAGGGACAGGGGGCTTTGTACAATGAGCAGTTCTTC. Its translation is CAISEGQGALYNEQFF.

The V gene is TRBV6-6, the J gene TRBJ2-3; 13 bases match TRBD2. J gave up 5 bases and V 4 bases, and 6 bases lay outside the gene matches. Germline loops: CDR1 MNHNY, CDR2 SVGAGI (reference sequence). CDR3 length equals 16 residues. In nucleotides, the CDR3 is TGTGCCAGCAGTTTCCCCGGGACTAGCGGGATAGATACGCAGTATTTT. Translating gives CASSFPGTSGIDTQYF.

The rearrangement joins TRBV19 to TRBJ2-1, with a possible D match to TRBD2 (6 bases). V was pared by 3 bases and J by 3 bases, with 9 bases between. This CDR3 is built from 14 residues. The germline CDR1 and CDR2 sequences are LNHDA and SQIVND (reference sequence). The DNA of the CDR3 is TGTGCCAGTAGTATCGGGGGTATCTACAATGAGCAGTTCTTC. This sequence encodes CASSIGGIYNEQFF.

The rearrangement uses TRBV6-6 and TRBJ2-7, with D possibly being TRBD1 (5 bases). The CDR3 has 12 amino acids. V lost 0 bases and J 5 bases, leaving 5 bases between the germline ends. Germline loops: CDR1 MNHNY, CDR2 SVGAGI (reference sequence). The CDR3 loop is CASSYSRDEQYF. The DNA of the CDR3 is TGTGCCAGCAGTTACTCCAGGGACGAGCAGTACTTC.